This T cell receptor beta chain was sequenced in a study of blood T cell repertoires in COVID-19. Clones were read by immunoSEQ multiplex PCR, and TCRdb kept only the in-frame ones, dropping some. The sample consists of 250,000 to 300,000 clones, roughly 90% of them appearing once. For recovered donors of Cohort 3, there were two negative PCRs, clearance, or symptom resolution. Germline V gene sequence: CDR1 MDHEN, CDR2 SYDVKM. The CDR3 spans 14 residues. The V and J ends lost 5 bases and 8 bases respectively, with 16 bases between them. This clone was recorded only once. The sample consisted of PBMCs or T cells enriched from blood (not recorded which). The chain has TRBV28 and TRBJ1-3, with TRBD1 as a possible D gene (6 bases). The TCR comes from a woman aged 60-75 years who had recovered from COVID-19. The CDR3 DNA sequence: TGTGCCAGCAGTCCCAGGGGCGGGGGAGACACCATATATTTT. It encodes CASSPRGGGDTIYF. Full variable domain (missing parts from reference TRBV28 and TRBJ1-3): DVKVTQSSRYLVKRTGEKVFLECVQDMDHENMFWYRQDPGLGLRLIYFSYDVKMKEKGDIPEGYSVSREKKERFSLILESASTNQTSMYLCASSPRGGGDTIYFGEGSWLTVV.